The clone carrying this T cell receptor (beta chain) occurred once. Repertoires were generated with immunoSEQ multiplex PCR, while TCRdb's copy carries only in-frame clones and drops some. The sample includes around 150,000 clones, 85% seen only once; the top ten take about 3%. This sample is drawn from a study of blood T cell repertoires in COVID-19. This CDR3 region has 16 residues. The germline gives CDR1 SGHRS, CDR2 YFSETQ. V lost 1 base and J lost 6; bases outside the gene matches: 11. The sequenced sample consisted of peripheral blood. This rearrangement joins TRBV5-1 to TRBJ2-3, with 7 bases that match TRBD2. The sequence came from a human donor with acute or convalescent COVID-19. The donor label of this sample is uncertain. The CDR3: CASSLRDYRGGDTQYF. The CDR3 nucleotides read TGCGCCAGCAGCTTGAGGGACTATAGAGGTGGGGATACGCAGTATTTT.